Each of the 27 T cell receptor beta chains below was sequenced from the same sample in a study of cytomegalovirus exposure and HLA in healthy donors (dated by TCRdb to the late 2010s). The library was prepared using the immunoSEQ multiplex PCR assay. The multiplex PCR relied on a mix of 60 forward primers for TCR Vbeta segments and 13 reverse primers for TCR Jbeta segments. TCRdb provides this immuneACCESS table in a form limited to in-frame rearrangements. Some clones are lacking; in checked studies, under half of them reflect an unresolved V gene, and why the rest are absent is not known. The sample table holds 170,000 or so clones, of which around 80% were seen once. Jointly, the top ten make up around 7.2% of the sample. Sequencing was carried out using PBMCs. The source is a man aged 25 to 45 in good health and CMV-seropositive.

This chain uses TRBV4-2 with TRBJ2-7; 10 bases are shared with TRBD1. CDR3 length equals 15 residues. Per germline, CDR1 LGHNA and CDR2 YNFKEQ. J gave up 0 bases and V 4 bases, and 3 bases lay outside the gene matches. CDR3 sequence reads: CASSRDRGSSYEQYF. CDR3 bases: TGTGCCAGCAGCCGGGACAGGGGTAGCTCCTACGAGCAGTACTTC.

This clone has more than one count but fewer than ten. The DNA of the CDR3 is TGTGCCAGCAGCTTAGAGGCTAGCGGTACCCAGTACTTC. It is translated as CASSLEASGTQYF. V gene TRBV7-2 combines with J gene TRBJ2-5, with 7 bases identical to TRBD2. Losses at the gene ends were 1 base for V and 8 bases for J; bases not matched to a gene: 4. There are 13 residues in the CDR3. The germline V gene has CDR1 SGHTA and CDR2 FQGNSA. Supplemented by reference TRBV7-2 and TRBJ2-5, the full variable domain reads GAGVSQSPSNKVTEKGKDVELRCDPISGHTALYWYRQSLGQGLEFLIYFQGNSAPDKSGLPSDRFSAERTGGSVSTLTIQRTQQEDSAVYLCASSLEASGTQYFGPGTRLLVL.

This clone appeared a few times. The chain combines TRBV27 with TRBJ2-7, with 10 bases that match TRBD1. There are 15 residues in the CDR3. Unmatched junction bases numbered 8, after V lost 6 bases and J lost 3 bases. Germline assignment: CDR1 MNHEY and CDR2 SMNVEV (reference sequence). This CDR3 is CASRPGQGWVYEQYF. For the CDR3, the DNA is TGTGCCAGCAGGCCGGGACAGGGGTGGGTCTACGAGCAGTACTTC.

The V call is TRBV5-5, the J call TRBJ2-1, with D hard to call. The V gene lost 3 bases and the J gene lost 5 bases, with 15 bases spanning the gap. The CDR3 runs 15 residues. Per germline, CDR1 SGHKS and CDR2 YYEKEE (reference sequence). This chain's CDR3 is CASSYIGFTNNEQFF. The CDR3 DNA sequence: TGTGCCAGCAGCTATATCGGGTTCACTAACAATGAGCAGTTCTTC. Using reference TRBV5-5 and TRBJ2-1 for the parts outside the CDR3, the full variable domain is DAGVTQSPTHLIKTRGQQVTLRCSPISGHKSVSWYQQVLGQGPQFIFQYYEKEERGRGNFPDRFSARQFPNYSSELNVNALLLGDSALYLCASSYIGFTNNEQFFGPGTRLTVL.

The chain links TRBV6-6 to TRBJ2-1; 9 bases line up with TRBD2. V was clipped by 7 bases and J by 7 bases; unmatched bases: 8. Germline CDR1 is MNHNY and CDR2 is SVGAGI (reference sequence). This CDR3 is built from 14 residues. The CDR3, as DNA: TGTGCCAGCAACCCTAGCGGGGTGGCGAATGAGCAGTTCTTC. It yields the protein CASNPSGVANEQFF.

This chain links TRBV7-9 with TRBJ1-2, with 8 bases that match TRBD1. Trimming removed 7 bases from V and 8 bases from J; junction bases left unmatched: 12. This CDR3 contains 14 residues. Germline CDR1 and CDR2: SEHNR and FQNEAQ (reference sequence). CDR3 region: CASTLSTGVRGYTF. CDR3 DNA: TGTGCCAGCACTCTCTCGACAGGGGTCAGAGGCTACACCTTC.

This chain connects TRBV27 to TRBJ2-5; 8 bases align to TRBD2. There are 15 residues in the CDR3. Germline trimming cut 2 bases from V and 2 bases from J; bases unmatched to any gene: 4. Germline lookup yields CDR1 MNHEY and CDR2 SMNVEV (reference sequence). CDR3: CASSLMGGGQETQYF. The CDR3 coding sequence is TGTGCCAGCAGTTTAATGGGCGGGGGGCAAGAGACCCAGTACTTC.

The V gene is TRBV4-1, the J gene TRBJ2-7; the match to TRBD2 covers 10 bases. Germline CDR1 reads MGHRA; CDR2 reads YSYEKL. With 5 bases clipped from V and 2 bases from J, the junction kept 6 bases outside the gene matches. There are 15 residues in the CDR3. CDR3 bases: TGCGCCAGCAGCGAGGGACTAGCGCCAGCCTACGAGCAGTACTTC. Residues: CASSEGLAPAYEQYF.

A word on this clone: A read error may account for a junction end that differs from germline. The rearrangement links TRBV7-9 to TRBJ2-7, with D perhaps matching TRBD1 (6 bases). The CDR3 runs to 16 residues. Germline V gene sequence: CDR1 SEHNR, CDR2 FQNEAQ (reference sequence). CDR3 residues: CSSSLSSGTRIYEQYF. Here the CDR3 DNA reads TGTTCCAGCAGCTTATCCTCTGGGACAAGGATATACGAGCAGTACTTC.

The chain uses TRBV15 and TRBJ1-2, with TRBD1 as a possible D gene (6 bases). Germline V gene sequence: CDR1 LNHNV, CDR2 YYDKDF (reference sequence). The CDR3 contains 15 residues. V was clipped by 3 bases and J by 4 bases, with 15 bases between them. The CDR3 here is CATSSHRVGLYGYTF. CDR3 DNA sequence: TGTGCCACCAGCAGTCACAGGGTAGGCCTCTATGGCTACACCTTC.

This chain links TRBV5-1 with TRBJ2-5; no reliable D call. Trimming cost V 0 bases and J 5 bases, with 5 bases left between them. CDR1 and CDR2 from the germline V gene are SGHRS and YFSETQ. The CDR3 is made up of 12 amino acids. The CDR3 reads CASSLAMETQYF. The CDR3 DNA follows: TGCGCCAGCAGCTTGGCCATGGAGACCCAGTACTTC.

V usage is TRBV5-1 and J usage is TRBJ1-2; no firm D call. The CDR3 extends over 13 amino acids. The germline V gene encodes CDR1 SGHRS and CDR2 YFSETQ. V lost 3 bases and J lost 0, with 6 bases in between. CDR3 amino acids: CASSSTTNYGYTF. In DNA form, the CDR3 reads TGCGCCAGCAGCTCGACAACTAACTATGGCTACACCTTC.

The CDR3 protein is CASSLVASGNPYNEQFF. CDR3 bases: TGTGCCAGCAGCTTAGTGGCTAGCGGGAACCCCTACAATGAGCAGTTCTTC. The J gene is TRBJ2-1, the V gene TRBV7-9; 9 nucleotides line up with TRBD2. The CDR3 is 17 amino acids. V lost 1 base and J lost 2; bases outside the gene matches: 6. Per the germline V gene, CDR1 is SEHNR and CDR2 is FQNEAQ (reference sequence).

This clone was recorded once. The rearrangement uses TRBV9 and TRBJ2-3, with 7 positions matching TRBD2. Germline CDR1 SGDLS, CDR2 YYNGEE. The CDR3 has 16 amino acids. The V and J ends lost 0 bases and 5 bases, in that order; junction bases with no gene match: 9. CDR3 amino acids: CASSVVSSGKGDTQYF. The DNA of the CDR3 is TGTGCCAGCAGCGTAGTCTCTAGCGGAAAGGGAGATACGCAGTATTTT.

V and J are TRBV6-5 and TRBJ2-7; TRBD2 matches 11 bases. The CDR3 runs 12 residues. Germline V gene sequence: CDR1 MNHEY, CDR2 SVGAGI. The V gene end was trimmed by 4 bases and the J gene end by 12 bases; junction bases not matched to a gene: 5. The CDR3: CASSFASGRPYF. Here the CDR3 DNA reads TGTGCCAGCAGTTTTGCTAGCGGGAGGCCGTACTTC.

V and J are TRBV27 and TRBJ2-1; D is ambiguous. This CDR3 has 16 amino acids. Germline V lookup: CDR1 MNHEY, CDR2 SMNVEV (reference sequence). V gave up 6 bases and J gave up 1 base, with 16 bases separating them. Written as DNA, the CDR3 is TGTGCCAGCAGCCCTTCCCGTGGAGAGTCCTACAATGAGCAGTTCTTC. Translating gives CASSPSRGESYNEQFF.

The chain carries TRBV7-2 and TRBJ2-7; TRBD2 agrees at 10 bases. The germline gives CDR1 SGHTA, CDR2 FQGNSA. This CDR3 region has 16 residues. J was trimmed by 7 bases and V by 7 bases; bases with no gene match: 16. As DNA, the CDR3 is TGTGCCAGCACCGAAAGGACTAGCGGTTGGGCGGGGGAGCAGTACTTC. It specifies CASTERTSGWAGEQYF.

This clone has a single count. The V gene is TRBV15, the J gene TRBJ2-3; D is possibly TRBD2 (5 bases). The germline V gene encodes CDR1 LNHNV and CDR2 YYDKDF (reference sequence). CDR3 size: 13 residues. The V end lost 0 bases, the J end lost 6 bases, and 7 bases lay between the germline ends. CDR3 DNA: TGTGCCACCAGCAGAGATCGAGGGGATACGCAGTATTTT. Protein: CATSRDRGDTQYF.

This clone was counted only a few times. The chain links TRBV19 to TRBJ1-2; a possible D gene is TRBD1 (5 bases). This CDR3 is 13 amino acids long. Germline CDR1 reads LNHDA; CDR2 reads SQIVND (reference sequence). V was trimmed by 6 bases and J by 1 base, leaving 9 bases between them. The CDR3 nucleotides are TGTGCCAGTAGGGAGGGGATTAACTATGGCTACACCTTC. It codes for CASREGINYGYTF.

This clone appeared a single time. The rearrangement joins TRBV5-1 to TRBJ1-4; 10 bases fit TRBD1. CDR1 is SGHRS and CDR2 is YFSETQ in the germline V gene. The CDR3 runs 18 residues. Trimming took 3 bases from V and 5 from J; bases not matched to a gene: 13. The CDR3 reads CASSSLSRDRGWNEKLFF. The DNA of the CDR3 is TGCGCCAGCAGCTCTCTGTCCCGGGACAGGGGCTGGAATGAAAAACTGTTTTTT.

This clone occurred a few times. The chain combines TRBV11-2 with TRBJ1-2; perhaps TRBD1 as D (5 bases). CDR1 is SGHAT, CDR2 FQNNGV, per germline. Trimming stripped 4 bases from V and 7 bases from J, with 10 bases between. The CDR3 runs to 12 residues. The CDR3 DNA reads TGTGCCAGCAGCTGGGGGGGAGGTGGCTACACCTTC. Translating gives CASSWGGGGYTF. Drawing the rest from reference TRBV11-2 and TRBJ1-2, the complete variable domain is EAGVAQSPRYKIIEKRQSVAFWCNPISGHATLYWYQQILGQGPKLLIQFQNNGVVDDSQLPKDRFSAERLKGVDSTLKIQPAKLEDSAVYLCASSWGGGGYTFGSGTRLTVV.

This chain uses TRBV6-6 with TRBJ2-7, with D tentatively TRBD1 (6 bases). The germline V and J ends were trimmed by 6 bases and 3 bases, with 15 bases remaining between them. The CDR3 consists of 14 residues. Germline loops: CDR1 MNHNY, CDR2 SVGAGI (reference sequence). DNA of the CDR3: TGTGCCAGCAGACTACCGGGACAAGGCTACGAGCAGTACTTC. Protein product: CASRLPGQGYEQYF.

V usage is TRBV5-6 and J usage is TRBJ2-7; possibly TRBD2 for D (5 bases). Germline values: CDR1 SGHDT, CDR2 YYEEEE. Trimming shortened V by 4 bases and J by 7 bases, and 18 bases separated the two germline ends. The CDR3 length is 14 residues. CDR3 sequence reads: CASSPFGVRLEQYF. The CDR3 DNA follows: TGTGCCAGCAGCCCCTTCGGGGTGAGACTAGAGCAGTACTTC.

The J gene is TRBJ2-7, the V gene TRBV13, with D perhaps matching TRBD1 (6 bases). V lost 0 bases to trimming and J lost 5 bases, with 14 bases between them. This CDR3 comprises 15 residues. Germline V gene data show CDR1 as PRHDT and CDR2 as FYEKMQ (reference sequence). DNA for the CDR3: TGTGCCAGCAGCTTAGGGGGCAGGGGACGCAACGAGCAGTACTTC. Protein sequence: CASSLGGRGRNEQYF.

The chain couples TRBV10-3 to TRBJ2-5, with TRBD1 matching over 8 bases. There are 13 residues in the CDR3. V was clipped by 7 bases and J by 2 bases; unmatched bases: 3. Germline values: CDR1 ENHRY, CDR2 SYGVKD. The CDR3 DNA sequence: TGTGCCATCACTAGGGACAGGCAAGAGACCCAGTACTTC. This encodes CAITRDRQETQYF.

The chain combines TRBV2 with TRBJ2-3; 8 bases fit TRBD1. J lost 7 bases, V lost 6 bases, and 3 bases had no gene match. CDR1 is SNHLY, CDR2 FYNNEI, per germline. The length of the CDR3 is 12 residues. CDR3 amino acids: CASRDRGNTQYF. The DNA for the CDR3 is TGTGCCAGCAGAGACAGGGGAAATACGCAGTATTTT.

This sequence joins TRBV5-6 and TRBJ2-5; D possibly corresponds to TRBD1 (6 bases). This CDR3 contains 18 residues. Trimming took off 0 bases at V and 2 bases at J, with 20 bases between the two ends. In germline, CDR1 is SGHDT, CDR2 YYEEEE. CDR3 sequence (DNA): TGTGCCAGCAGCTTGGTTATTAGGGACACTGACCTTCAAGAGACCCAGTACTTC. It is translated as CASSLVIRDTDLQETQYF. Drawing the rest from reference TRBV5-6 and TRBJ2-5, the complete variable domain is DAGVTQSPTHLIKTRGQQVTLRCSPKSGHDTVSWYQQALGQGPQFIFQYYEEEERQRGNFPDRFSGHQFPNYSSELNVNALLLGDSALYLCASSLVIRDTDLQETQYFGPGTRLLVL.